Listed below are T cell receptor beta chains from one sample, sequenced in a study of CXCR3-negative and CXCR3-positive naive CD8 T cells. With the 5' RACE reads reprocessed, TCRdb shows one record per CDR3 protein and no DNA. This repertoire includes 20,000 to 30,000 distinct CDR3 sequences. Sequences were obtained from naive CXCR3- CD8+ T cells from blood. The receptors originated from a human donor in good health. Some clones in this sample may be carry-over from other donors' samples. Both conserved end residues are part of each CDR3. The listing skips clone size in some rows; elsewhere it reads once, few, many or a size class.

>TRBJ2-1|.|TRBV2
CASDGPSREQFF
>TRBJ1-5|.|TRBV27
CASSAYNQPQHF
>TRBJ2-1|.|TRBV12-3/TRBV12-4
CASGQGGSYNEQFF
>TRBJ1-1|.|TRBV7-9
CASSGEETMNTEAFF
>TRBJ2-7|.|TRBV10-3
CAISVQGRASSYEQYF
>TRBJ2-7|.|TRBV14
CASSQDYGTHISYEQYF
>TRBJ1-1|.|TRBV7-8
CASSYMGRNTEAFF
>TRBJ1-1|.|TRBV7-2
CASSLGLQYTGLNTEAFF
>TRBJ2-1|.|TRBV5-1
CASSGGGNEQFF
>TRBJ1-2|.|TRBV29-1
CSVDDSYPNYGYTF
>TRBJ1-2|.|TRBV29-1
CSVELQGAYGYTF
>TRBJ1-2|.|TRBV29-1
CSVEDVYGYTF
>TRBJ2-1|.|TRBV6-1
CASSTGTSLNERFF
>TRBJ1-2|.|TRBV29-1
CSVDPSYGYTF
>TRBJ1-2|.|TRBV29-1
CSVTGGYSGYTF
>TRBJ2-1|.|TRBV30
CAWTRTSGRDEQFF
>TRBJ2-1|.|TRBV4-1
CASSRAGLAEGLDNEQFF
>TRBJ2-7|medium-sized|TRBV20-1
CSGTSGGGYEQYF
>TRBJ1-1|.|TRBV29-1
CAVGQIMNTEAFF